A selection of T cell receptor beta chains follows, all from one sample in a study of blood T cell repertoires in COVID-19. Only in-frame clones appear in the TCRdb table, and some are missing; sequencing was by immunoSEQ multiplex PCR. In the table there are 150,000 to 200,000 clones, around 85% of which are singletons. Sequencing was done on a sample of peripheral blood. All receptors come from a human donor in a cohort sampled during active COVID-19. Each CDR3 is given without its conserved first and last residue. A D gene is named only where the DNA matches it firmly.

>TRBV18|TRBJ2-7|NA
ASSPQSSEQY
>TRBV3-1/TRBV3-2|TRBJ2-3|NA
ASSQDLGLATDTQY
>TRBV11-1|TRBJ2-7|NA
ASSLGQTIPYEQY
>TRBV11-2|TRBJ1-1|NA
ASSLDRDTEAF
>TRBV19|TRBJ1-3|TRBD1
ASSLTPGQVSGNTIY
>TRBV7-3|TRBJ2-7|NA
ASSLIQGYEQY
>TRBV27|TRBJ1-2|NA
ASSLAGGAGYT
>TRBV13|TRBJ2-7|NA
ASSLGVIEQY
>TRBV20-1|TRBJ2-5|TRBD1
SASGDSQETQY
>TRBV3-1/TRBV3-2|TRBJ2-7|TRBD1
ASSATTGVGEQY
>TRBV7-2|TRBJ2-7|NA
ASSLTGTFLYEQY
>TRBV7-9|TRBJ2-7|TRBD1
ASSPKRDRERYEQY
>TRBV12-3/TRBV12-4|TRBJ2-5|NA
ASSLSGQETQY
>TRBV12-3/TRBV12-4|TRBJ2-7|TRBD1
ASSSGQGHEQY
>TRBV9|TRBJ2-5|TRBD2
ASSVSGGEGETQY
>TRBV3-1/TRBV3-2|TRBJ2-3|NA
ASSPRSGGGTQY
>TRBV10-3|TRBJ1-5|NA
AISHGTTRGNQPQH
>TRBV4-1|TRBJ2-5|NA
ASSQDLTGGKTQY
>TRBV2|TRBJ1-4|NA
ASTGEKLF
>TRBV28|TRBJ1-4|TRBD1
ASSPPGQGRGNEKLF
>TRBV27|TRBJ2-7|NA
ASSPLGSYEQY
>TRBV18|TRBJ2-5|TRBD1
ASSPDRGVKTQY
>TRBV13|TRBJ2-7|TRBD2
ASSAGTSGGDYSYEQY
>TRBV19|TRBJ2-7|TRBD1
ASSLTGGRYEQY